Below are 19 T cell receptor beta chains sequenced from a single sample in a study of T cell responses to AZD1222 COVID-19 vaccine. Assay: immunoSEQ multiplex PCR; the TCRdb copy retains only in-frame clones and omits some. The sample lists about 130,000 clones, 80% to 95% occurring once. The specimen was peripheral blood, collected on day 0 of AZD1222 vaccination. The receptor source for this set is an adult in good health.

The V gene is TRBV10-3, the J gene TRBJ1-2, with D uncertain. V was shortened by 2 bases and J by 5 bases, with 9 bases between the two germline ends. The germline CDR1 and CDR2 sequences are ENHRY and SYGVKD. This CDR3 comprises 13 residues. DNA for the CDR3: TGTGCCATCAGTGAGCTAGGGAATTATGGCTACACCTTC. Translating it yields CAISELGNYGYTF.

The J gene is TRBJ1-2, the V gene TRBV30; D is perhaps TRBD1 (5 bases). The CDR3 has 14 residues. V was clipped by 2 bases and J by 4 bases, with 14 bases between them. CDR1 and CDR2 from the germline V gene are GTSNPN and SVGIG (reference sequence). The DNA for the CDR3 is TGTGCCTGGAGTACTGACAGAGCATCCTATGGCTACACCTTC. It is translated as CAWSTDRASYGYTF. The full variable domain, with the rest looked up from reference TRBV30 and TRBJ1-2, is SQTIHQWPATLVQPVGSPLSLECTVEGTSNPNLYWYRQAAGRGLQLLFYSVGIGQISSEVPQNLSASRPQDRQFILSSKKLLLSDSGFYLCAWSTDRASYGYTFGSGTRLTVV.

This chain links TRBV30 with TRBJ1-1; 10 bases match TRBD1. J was trimmed by 5 bases and V by 2 bases; bases with no gene match: 5. Germline CDR1 GTSNPN, CDR2 SVGIG (reference sequence). The CDR3 has 14 amino acids. The chain's CDR3 is CAWSPDRGRTEAFF. The CDR3 DNA follows: TGTGCCTGGAGTCCTGACAGGGGGCGGACTGAAGCTTTCTTT.

This clone was recorded only once. The V call is TRBV27, the J call TRBJ1-5, with D unclear. The CDR3 covers 14 residues. Trimming took off 5 bases at V and 5 bases at J, with 13 bases between the two ends. Per germline, CDR1 MNHEY and CDR2 SMNVEV (reference sequence). Here the CDR3 DNA reads TGTGCCAGCAGTCCCGGACGGAAGGATCAGCCCCAGCATTTT. Its translation is CASSPGRKDQPQHF.

This clone was seen only once. CDR3 sequence reads: CASSQGRHLSTDTQYF. The CDR3 region has the DNA TGTGCCAGCAGCCAAGGGAGGCACCTTAGCACAGATACGCAGTATTTT. This sequence joins TRBV14 and TRBJ2-3; possibly TRBD2 for D (5 bases). Trimming left V 1 base short and J 0 bases short, with 11 bases between. This CDR3 comprises 16 residues. Germline values: CDR1 SGHDN, CDR2 FVKESK.

The chain carries TRBV6-1 and TRBJ1-3; the D is unclear. V lost 2 bases, J lost 0 bases, and 14 bases lay in between. This CDR3 has 17 amino acids. Germline CDR1 is MNHNS and CDR2 is SASEGT. CDR3 DNA: TGTGCCAGCAGTGAATCCCCGACATCCCGCTCTGGAAACACCATATATTTT. This gives the protein CASSESPTSRSGNTIYF.

This rearrangement joins TRBV6-1 to TRBJ1-1; D is unclear. V shed 2 bases and J shed 1 base, with 8 bases lying between them. This CDR3 spans 14 amino acids. From germline, CDR1 is MNHNS and CDR2 SASEGT. The CDR3 sequence: CASSERGSNTEAFF. CDR3 nucleotide sequence: TGTGCCAGCAGTGAACGGGGTTCGAACACTGAAGCTTTCTTT.

The CDR3 DNA reads as TGCGCCAGCAGCTTGGATGGGAGTACCACTGGAAACACCATATATTTT. It is translated as CASSLDGSTTGNTIYF. V and J are TRBV5-1 and TRBJ1-3; the D is unclear. The CDR3 length is 16 residues. V was clipped by 0 bases and J by 2 bases, with 12 bases between them. The germline gives CDR1 SGHRS, CDR2 YFSETQ.

The rearrangement uses TRBV27 and TRBJ2-4; D unclear. The V gene lost 3 bases and the J gene lost 5 bases, with 8 bases spanning the gap. This CDR3 is 13 amino acids long. Germline V lookup: CDR1 MNHEY, CDR2 SMNVEV (reference sequence). The CDR3 nucleotides are TGTGCCAGCAGTTTTGTAGGGCAAAACATTCAGTACTTC. Protein: CASSFVGQNIQYF.

This clone showed up just once. V is TRBV5-1 and J is TRBJ1-1, with D possibly being TRBD1 (5 bases). The ends were cut back, 0 bases at V and 0 bases at J, with 6 bases in the middle. Germline V gene data show CDR1 as SGHRS and CDR2 as YFSETQ. This CDR3 is 14 amino acids long. This CDR3 is CASSLGRVNTEAFF. CDR3 DNA sequence: TGCGCCAGCAGCTTGGGCAGGGTGAACACTGAAGCTTTCTTT. Combining the CDR3 with reference TRBV5-1 and TRBJ1-1 gives the whole variable domain KAGVTQTPRYLIKTRGQQVTLSCSPISGHRSVSWYQQTPGQGLQFLFEYFSETQRNKGNFPGRFSGRQFSNSRSEMNVSTLELGDSALYLCASSLGRVNTEAFFGQGTRLTVV.

V is TRBV9 and J is TRBJ2-7; 8 positions agree with TRBD2. The CDR3 runs to 14 residues. In germline, CDR1 is SGDLS, CDR2 YYNGEE. V dropped 3 bases and J dropped 6; count of bases not matched to a gene: 8. CDR3 loop: CASSGGTSLSEQYF. CDR3 DNA: TGTGCCAGCAGCGGGGGGACTAGTCTTTCCGAGCAGTACTTC.

The chain recombines TRBV2 with TRBJ2-2, with D unresolved. Trimming took off 1 base at V and 5 bases at J, with 11 bases between the two ends. This CDR3 spans 15 amino acids. Germline CDR1 reads SNHLY; CDR2 reads FYNNEI. CDR3 sequence: CASSEVRSATGELFF. The CDR3 DNA follows: TGTGCCAGCAGTGAAGTTCGATCGGCGACCGGGGAGCTGTTTTTT.

The chain links TRBV18 to TRBJ2-1; 10 nucleotides align to TRBD2. The germline V gene has CDR1 KGHSH and CDR2 LQKENI. This CDR3 is 19 amino acids long. With 0 bases clipped from V and 4 bases from J, the junction kept 12 bases outside the gene matches. DNA for the CDR3: TGTGCCAGCTCACCACCCGGGACTAGCGTCAGAGATTTTTACAATGAGCAGTTCTTC. It specifies CASSPPGTSVRDFYNEQFF.

The chain carries TRBV27 and TRBJ2-7; D is undetermined. The length of the CDR3 is 14 residues. The V and J ends lost 3 bases and 8 bases respectively, with 17 bases between them. Germline values: CDR1 MNHEY, CDR2 SMNVEV (reference sequence). As DNA, the CDR3 is TGTGCCAGCAGTTTCGGCACTCGACTCCTGAAGCAGTACTTC. Its translation: CASSFGTRLLKQYF.

This chain connects TRBV5-4 to TRBJ2-2, with D possibly being TRBD2 (7 bases). This CDR3 comprises 15 residues. Germline V CDR1 and CDR2: SGHNT, YYREEE (reference sequence). The V end was cut by 4 bases, the J end by 4 bases, with 14 bases between. CDR3 DNA: TGTGCCAGCAGCGGGGGCGGGAGCCCCACCGGGGAGCTGTTTTTT. Translated, it gives CASSGGGSPTGELFF.

The chain recombines TRBV11-3 with TRBJ2-2; D is undetermined. Trimming took 2 bases from V and 6 from J, leaving 13 bases between them. The CDR3 spans 15 residues. Germline V gene lookup returns CDR1 SGHNT and CDR2 YENEEA. The CDR3 DNA is TGTGCCAGCAGCTTACCGGGCGCGTCCGCCGGGGAGCTGTTTTTT. It translates to CASSLPGASAGELFF.

The rearrangement links TRBV30 to TRBJ1-2; 9 nucleotides line up with TRBD1. Unmatched junction bases numbered 12, after V lost 6 bases and J lost 7 bases. This CDR3 contains 14 residues. CDR1 and CDR2 (germline): GTSNPN, SVGIG (reference sequence). Written as DNA, the CDR3 is TGTGCCTGTTTTCGGGGACAGGGAGATATTGGCTACACCTTC. Translated: CACFRGQGDIGYTF.

The chain joins TRBV10-3 to TRBJ2-3, with 9 bases fitting TRBD2. After removal of 7 bases from V and 3 bases from J, the junction contained 8 bases not matched to a gene. Germline assignment: CDR1 ENHRY and CDR2 SYGVKD. This CDR3 has 15 amino acids. The DNA of the CDR3 is TGTGCCATCACCGAAGGAACTAGCGGGACAGATACGCAGTATTTT. Its protein is CAITEGTSGTDTQYF.

The chain uses TRBV10-3 and TRBJ1-4; D unclear. The CDR3 is made up of 14 amino acids. CDR1 and CDR2 from the germline V gene are ENHRY and SYGVKD. V was cut by 5 bases and J by 7 bases, with 14 bases left in between. The CDR3 sequence is CAISSRVAFEKLFF. CDR3 nucleotide sequence: TGTGCCATCAGTTCAAGGGTAGCCTTTGAAAAACTGTTTTTT.